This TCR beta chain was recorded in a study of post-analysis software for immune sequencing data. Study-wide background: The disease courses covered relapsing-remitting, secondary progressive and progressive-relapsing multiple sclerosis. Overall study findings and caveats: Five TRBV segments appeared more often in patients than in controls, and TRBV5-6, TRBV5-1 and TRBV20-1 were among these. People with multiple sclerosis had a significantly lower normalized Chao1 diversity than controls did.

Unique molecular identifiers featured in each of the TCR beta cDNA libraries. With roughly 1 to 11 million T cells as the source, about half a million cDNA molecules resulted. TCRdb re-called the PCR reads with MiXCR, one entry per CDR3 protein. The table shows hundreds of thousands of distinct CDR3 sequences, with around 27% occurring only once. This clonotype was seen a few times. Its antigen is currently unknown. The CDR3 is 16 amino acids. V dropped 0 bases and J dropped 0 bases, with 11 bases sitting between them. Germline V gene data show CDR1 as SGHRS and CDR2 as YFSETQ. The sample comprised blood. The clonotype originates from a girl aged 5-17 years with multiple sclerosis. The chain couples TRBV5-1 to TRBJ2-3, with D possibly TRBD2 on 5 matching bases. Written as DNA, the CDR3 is TGCGCCAGCAGCTTGGATGGGAGTACTAGCACAGATACGCAGTATTTT. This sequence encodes CASSLDGSTSTDTQYF.